This T cell receptor beta chain was sequenced for a study of cytotoxic CD8 clonotypes in ibrutinib-treated CLL. Study in general: Following treatment for a median around twelve months, range 6 to 36, response samples were then taken.

Study-wide points: Among the clonotypes, public ones were uncommon and contracted or held stable on treatment. Sample timing was unmatched between remission and later-progressing patients; lymph nodes unstudied. Baseline-level clonality went beyond age-matched healthy donors and moved in step with circulating CD8+ T-cell counts.

The germline gives CDR1 KGHSH, CDR2 LQKENI. V dropped 3 bases and J dropped 3 bases, with 15 bases sitting between them. The CDR3 length is 15 residues. As to this clone: Its antigen is not identified.

The protocol was immunoSEQ multiplex PCR, while the TCRdb copy is restricted to in-frame clones and leaves out a portion. This table holds about 130,000 clones, around 80% found once. This sample comprised PBMCs, obtained after 24 months of ibrutinib treatment. The V call is TRBV18, the J call TRBJ2-7; D is uncertain. The TCR originated in a human donor with chronic lymphocytic leukemia. CDR3 DNA sequence: TGTGCCAGCTCACCCGCCCACGGAAATCTCTACGAGCAGTACTTC. Protein product: CASSPAHGNLYEQYF.